What follows are 17 T cell receptor beta chains derived from one specimen sequenced in a study of low-dose radiotherapy and immunotherapy resistance in tumors. The time point here: after trial treatment. As for treatment: LDRT plus nivolumab, ipilimumab, low-dose cyclophosphamide and aspirin (RACIN trial). TRAV- and TRBV-specific primers primed first-strand cDNA, covering alpha and beta chains. The PCR that amplified TCRs ran for about 20 cycles, relying on a constant-region primer and a V-primer adapter. Using its own MiXCR run on the reads, TCRdb lists one record per CDR3 protein. This sample has about 84,000 distinct CDR3 sequences, with around a sixth found just once. The sequenced sample was PBMCs, obtained after low-dose radiotherapy plus immunotherapy. These receptors originate from a male donor with prostate cancer.

The rearrangement joins TRBV4-3 to TRBJ2-7; no reliable D call. Deletions cut 0 bases from V and 4 bases from J, with 16 bases between. Per the germline V gene, CDR1 is LGHNA and CDR2 is YSLEER. The CDR3 runs 16 residues. DNA for the CDR3: TGCGCCAGCAGCCAAGATCCCCAGATATTGTATTACGAGCAGTACTTC. This encodes CASSQDPQILYYEQYF.

This clonotype was recorded at least ten times. V usage is TRBV14 and J usage is TRBJ1-6, with TRBD1 matching over 7 bases. After removal of 4 bases from V and 9 bases from J, the junction contained 12 bases not matched to a gene. The CDR3 runs 16 residues. Germline V CDR1 and CDR2: SGHDN, FVKESK. CDR3 protein: CASSLAGQERISPLHF. CDR3 DNA sequence: TGTGCCAGCAGCCTCGCCGGACAGGAGAGAATTTCACCCCTCCACTTT.

The chain uses TRBV20-1 and TRBJ2-3; 7 bases map to TRBD2. The trim removed 3 bases at V and 4 bases at J, leaving 7 bases unmatched. The germline V gene encodes CDR1 DFQATT and CDR2 SNEGSKA (reference sequence). This CDR3 is built from 14 residues. CDR3 coding DNA: TGCAGTGCTAGGGCCATGACTAGCTCAGATACGCAGTATTTT. This encodes CSARAMTSSDTQYF.

This clonotype was seen repeatedly, ten times or more. This chain connects TRBV6-4 to TRBJ2-1; D is uncertain. The germline CDR1 and CDR2 sequences are MRHNA and SNTAGT. The V end lost 8 bases, the J end lost 9 bases, and 17 bases lay between the germline ends. The CDR3 extends over 13 amino acids. CDR3 amino acids: CASSGLPSGEQFF. CDR3 nucleotide sequence: TGTGCCAGCTCGGGCCTGCCAAGTGGTGAGCAGTTCTTC.

This clonotype has at least ten counts. The chain recombines TRBV7-9 with TRBJ1-1, with TRBD1 matching 8 bases. V lost 5 bases to trimming and J lost 3 bases; unmatched junction nucleotides: 5. CDR1 SEHNR and CDR2 FQNEAQ come from the germline V gene (reference sequence). The CDR3 is 14 residues long. CDR3 coding DNA: TGTGCCAGCAGCGCAGGGGGCGCCGACACTGAAGCTTTCTTT. Translation gives CASSAGGADTEAFF.

This clonotype has ten or more counts. V gene TRBV7-2 combines with J gene TRBJ2-2; TRBD1 might be the D (5 bases). Germline V gene data show CDR1 as SGHTA and CDR2 as FQGNSA. The germline V and J ends were trimmed by 6 bases and 3 bases, with 23 bases remaining between them. This CDR3 region has 18 residues. In nucleotides, the CDR3 is TGTGCCAGCAGTTCCACCGTCGTGCCAGGGCTGTACACCGGGGAGCTGTTTTTT. As protein: CASSSTVVPGLYTGELFF.

This clonotype was recorded many times. The V gene is TRBV25-1, the J gene TRBJ2-2; 8 positions agree with TRBD2. CDR1 is MGHDK, CDR2 SYGVNS, per germline. With 5 bases clipped from V and 4 bases from J, the junction kept 9 bases outside the gene matches. This CDR3 comprises 16 residues. The CDR3 sequence is CASSRRGLGGTGELFF. The CDR3, as DNA: TGTGCCAGCAGTCGGAGGGGACTAGGAGGCACCGGGGAGCTGTTTTTT. The entire variable domain, with the rest obtained from reference TRBV25-1 and TRBJ2-2, is as follows: EADIYQTPRYLVIGTGKKITLECSQTMGHDKMYWYQQDPGMELHLIHYSYGVNSTEKGDLSSESTVSRIRTEHFPLTLESARPSHTSQYLCASSRRGLGGTGELFFGEGSRLTVL.

The sample holds one count of this clonotype. This likely came from a read error, as a far larger clone is one base away. Because it lacks the conserved phenylalanine or tryptophan at the end, this CDR3 is likely a read error. The genes are TRBV6-2 or TRBV6-3 and TRBJ2-7, with 8 bases aligning to TRBD1. The CDR3 contains 13 residues. Germline lookup yields CDR1 MNHEY and CDR2 SVGEGT. Trimming cost V 6 bases and J 4 bases; bases outside gene matches: 5. CDR3 sequence: CASRDRVGYEQYS. CDR3 DNA sequence: TGTGCCAGCAGGGACAGGGTAGGGTACGAGCAGTACTCC.

This clonotype appeared many times. This chain joins TRBV10-3 and TRBJ2-5; the D is unclear. Germline V CDR1 and CDR2: ENHRY, SYGVKD. V was shortened by 6 bases and J by 2 bases, with 10 bases between the two germline ends. This CDR3 is built from 13 residues. As DNA, the CDR3 is TGTGCCATCAGCGAAACAGTACAAGAGACCCAGTACTTC. Translating gives CAISETVQETQYF.

There are many counts of this clonotype. The chain combines TRBV28 with TRBJ2-7; D is perhaps TRBD1 or TRBD2 (5 bases each). Trimming removed 6 bases at V and 0 bases at J, with 9 bases between. Germline-derived CDR1 and CDR2 are MDHEN and SYDVKM. The CDR3 length is 13 residues. The CDR3 reads CASRGPASYEQYF. The CDR3 nucleotides read TGTGCCAGCAGGGGACCAGCCTCCTACGAGCAGTACTTC.

As for this clonotype: A far more abundant clone sits one base away, making this likely a read error. The chain couples TRBV7-9 to TRBJ1-2; 9 nucleotides agree with TRBD1. CDR3 length equals 14 residues. CDR1 SEHNR and CDR2 FQNEAQ come from the germline V gene (reference sequence). Unmatched junction bases numbered 9, after V lost 6 bases and J lost 7 bases. The CDR3 sequence is CASRSRQGVPGYTF. As DNA, the CDR3 is TGTGCCAGCAGGTCGAGACAGGGGGTTCCTGGCTACACCTTC. The full variable domain, its missing parts supplied by reference TRBV7-9 and TRBJ1-2, is DTGVSQNPRHKITKRGQNVTFRCDPISEHNRLYWYRQTLGQGPEFLTYFQNEAQLEKSRLLSDRFSAERPKGSFSTLEIQRTEQGDSAMYLCASRSRQGVPGYTFGSGTRLTVV.

A word on this clonotype: This is likely an artifact of a read error, given a far larger clone one base away. V gene TRBV4-2 combines with J gene TRBJ2-7, with 9 bases matching TRBD2. The CDR3 is 16 residues long. From germline, CDR1 is LGHNA and CDR2 YNFKEQ. The V gene end was trimmed by 0 bases and the J gene end by 7 bases; junction bases not matched to a gene: 10. The CDR3 region is CASSQDRAGGVNEQYF. DNA for the CDR3: TGTGCCAGCAGCCAAGACCGAGCGGGAGGAGTTAATGAGCAGTACTTC.

This clonotype was recorded at least ten times. This rearrangement joins TRBV20-1 to TRBJ2-7; 9 bases match TRBD2. The CDR3 covers 13 residues. J was trimmed by 3 bases and V by 5 bases; bases with no gene match: 5. Per germline, CDR1 DFQATT and CDR2 SNEGSKA (reference sequence). The CDR3, as DNA: TGCAGTGCTCCACTAGCGGGTAGCTACGAGCAGTACTTC. Translation gives CSAPLAGSYEQYF.

This clonotype was recorded at least ten times. J is TRBJ1-5 and V is TRBV2, with 10 bases identical to TRBD1. CDR1 and CDR2 from the germline V gene are SNHLY and FYNNEI. With 4 bases clipped from V and 5 bases from J, the junction kept 2 bases outside the gene matches. CDR3 size: 14 residues. Here the CDR3 reads CASSVGQGYQPQHF. CDR3 nucleotide sequence: TGTGCCAGCAGTGTGGGACAGGGGTATCAGCCCCAGCATTTT.

This CDR3 is CSAGREGHFEQYF. In DNA, the CDR3 is TGCAGTGCTGGACGGGAGGGCCACTTCGAGCAGTACTTC. The V and J genes are TRBV20-1 and TRBJ2-7; 8 nucleotides match TRBD2. CDR3 length: 13 residues. Per the germline V gene, CDR1 is DFQATT and CDR2 is SNEGSKA (reference sequence). V was clipped by 5 bases and J by 6 bases; unmatched bases: 9.

This clonotype was counted many times. V gene TRBV20-1 combines with J gene TRBJ2-3; 10 nucleotides agree with TRBD2. J was trimmed by 5 bases and V by 3 bases; bases with no gene match: 8. Germline loops: CDR1 DFQATT, CDR2 SNEGSKA (reference sequence). The length of the CDR3 is 15 residues. The CDR3 protein is CSASSLAGVGDTQYF. The DNA for the CDR3 is TGCAGTGCTAGCTCCCTAGCGGGAGTTGGAGATACGCAGTATTTT.

There are many counts of this clonotype. The CDR3 sequence: CASSPALLAGGTDTQYF. For the CDR3, the DNA is TGTGCCAGTAGTCCAGCCCTACTAGCGGGGGGCACAGATACGCAGTATTTT. The chain links TRBV19 to TRBJ2-3; 11 bases line up with TRBD2. The CDR3 contains 17 residues. V gave up 5 bases and J gave up 1 base; unmatched junction bases: 8. Germline CDR1 LNHDA, CDR2 SQIVND (reference sequence).